The rows below give T cell receptor beta chains drawn from one sample of a study of blood T cell repertoires in COVID-19. Some clones are missing from TCRdb's copy, which holds only in-frame ones; the method was immunoSEQ multiplex PCR. The sample shows about 260,000 clones, around nine tenths of them seen only once. Input material: peripheral blood. All receptors derive from a woman younger than 45 with COVID-19, enrolled during active disease. The CDR3 runs from the conserved cysteine through the conserved F or W. Each record gives: D gene, V gene, clone size, J gene, CDR3 DNA, CDR3 protein. A D gene is named only where the DNA matches it firmly. Expanded clones are given a class, and other clones once, few, many or no size at all.

TRBD1	TRBV5-1	.	TRBJ1-6	TGCGCCAGCAGCGCGCGACCGGGACAGGGAAGTTCACCCCTCCACTTT	CASSARPGQGSSPLHF
.	TRBV30	.	TRBJ2-1	TGTGCCTGGAGTGGGACTGCGGGGAATGAGCAGTTCTTC	CAWSGTAGNEQFF
TRBD2	TRBV10-2	once	TRBJ2-7	TGCGCCAGGGGGGGAAGGACTAGCGGCGTCTACGAGCAGTACTTC	CARGGRTSGVYEQYF
.	TRBV5-1	.	TRBJ1-1	TGCGCCAGCAGCTTCCCAGGGGCTGAAGCTTTCTTT	CASSFPGAEAFF
.	TRBV27	.	TRBJ2-5	TGTGCCAGCAGTCCCTACGACAGGTACCAAGAGACCCAGTACTTC	CASSPYDRYQETQYF
TRBD1	TRBV20-1	.	TRBJ1-5	TGCAGTGCTAGTGAGGGACAGCCTGTTTATCAGCCCCAGCATTTT	CSASEGQPVYQPQHF
.	TRBV27	.	TRBJ1-5	TGTGCCAGCAGTTTATTGGGTGACAGGTCCAATCAGCCCCAGCATTTT	CASSLLGDRSNQPQHF
.	TRBV19	.	TRBJ2-2	TGTGCCAGTAGTGCGGCAGGGTCTCGCACCGGGGAGCTGTTTTTT	CASSAAGSRTGELFF
TRBD2	TRBV2	.	TRBJ2-3	TGTGCCAGCAGTGATGGGGGGGACGGCACAGATACGCAGTATTTT	CASSDGGDGTDTQYF
TRBD1	TRBV12-3/TRBV12-4	.	TRBJ2-7	TGTGCCAGCAGAATACAGGGGCAGGACGAGCAGTACTTC	CASRIQGQDEQYF
TRBD2	TRBV15	.	TRBJ2-7	TGTGCCTCCTCGGGAGTAGCGGGAAACCACGAGCAGTACTTC	CASSGVAGNHEQYF
.	TRBV6-1	.	TRBJ1-6	TGTGCCAGCAGTGATGGGGGGGCCGACTATAATTCACCCCTCCACTTT	CASSDGGADYNSPLHF
TRBD2	TRBV2	.	TRBJ2-2	TGTGCCAGCGGGCGGGAGCGGTACGCCACCGGGGAGCTGTTTTTT	CASGRERYATGELFF
.	TRBV27	.	TRBJ2-7	TGTGCCAGCAGTCCCTGGGGCGAGTCCTACGAGCAGTACTTC	CASSPWGESYEQYF
.	TRBV20-1	few	TRBJ2-1	TGCAGTGCTAGACTAGCGAATGAGCAGTTCTTC	CSARLANEQFF
TRBD1	TRBV4-2	.	TRBJ1-3	TGTGCCAGCAGCGCTACAGGGGTGAGGTCTAGAAACACCATATATTTT	CASSATGVRSRNTIYF
.	TRBV2	.	TRBJ2-3	TGTGCCAGCAGGGCCACAGATACGCAGTATTTT	CASRATDTQYF
TRBD1	TRBV5-1	.	TRBJ1-1	TGCGCCAGCAGCTCCGGACAGGGGGGTGGTAGGGACACTGAAGCTTTCTTT	CASSSGQGGGRDTEAFF
TRBD1	TRBV5-4	few	TRBJ1-1	TGTGCCAGCAGCCCGGGACAGAGAAATGCTGAAGCTTTCTTT	CASSPGQRNAEAFF
TRBD1	TRBV12-5	.	TRBJ1-2	TGTGCTAGTGGTTCCTCTTTACAGGGGGTAGCTGGCTACACCTTC	CASGSSLQGVAGYTF
TRBD1	TRBV27	.	TRBJ1-6	TGTGCCAGCAGTTTTGGGACAGGGTATTCACCCCTCCACTTT	CASSFGTGYSPLHF
.	TRBV12-3/TRBV12-4	.	TRBJ1-6	TGTGCCAGCAGCAGGGCCAGGGATTCACCCCTCCACTTT	CASSRARDSPLHF
TRBD1	TRBV6-1	.	TRBJ1-5	TGTGCCAGCAGTGAGGGACAGGGGAATCGGCCCCAGCATTTT	CASSEGQGNRPQHF
.	TRBV4-1	.	TRBJ1-4	TGCGCCAGCAGCCCGGCCAGGGATGAAAAACTGTTTTTT	CASSPARDEKLFF
TRBD2	TRBV2	.	TRBJ2-1	TGTGCCAGCAGTAGGGGACTAGCCCTCTCCTACAATGAGCAGTTCTTC	CASSRGLALSYNEQFF
.	TRBV10-3	.	TRBJ1-3	TGTGCCATGCAATCCAGGTCAGGCTTCTCTGGAAACACCATATATTTT	CAMQSRSGFSGNTIYF
.	TRBV11-2	.	TRBJ2-1	TGTGCCAGCAGCTTGCGGAGCTCCTACAATGAGCAGTTCTTC	CASSLRSSYNEQFF
.	TRBV21-1	.	TRBJ2-3	TGTGCCAGCAGCAAAAAGGTGGGGTGCCCTAGCGGGAGCACAGATACGCAGTATTTT	CASSKKVGCPSGSTDTQYF
.	TRBV30	.	TRBJ2-7	TGTGCCTGGGCAGGGAACGAGCAGTACTTC	CAWAGNEQYF
.	TRBV9	.	TRBJ1-3	TGTGCCAGCAGCGGCCCAGCGGGGCAGCACTCTGGAAACACCATATATTTT	CASSGPAGQHSGNTIYF
TRBD2	TRBV27	.	TRBJ2-7	TGTGCCAGCAGTGGGGGGACTACGGGCGAGCAGTACTTC	CASSGGTTGEQYF
.	TRBV6-4	.	TRBJ2-1	TGTGCCAGCAGTGATCGGGGGAACTCCTACAATGAGCAGTTCTTC	CASSDRGNSYNEQFF
.	TRBV20-1	.	TRBJ1-1	TGCAGTGCTAGGGCGGTTGGAGGAGCTTTCTTT	CSARAVGGAFF
.	TRBV7-2	.	TRBJ2-3	TGTGCCAGCAGCTTACTTGATACGCAGTATTTT	CASSLLDTQYF
TRBD1	TRBV6-2/TRBV6-3	.	TRBJ1-3	TGTGCCAGCAGCGGACAGGGGTCCTCTGGAAACACCATATATTTT	CASSGQGSSGNTIYF
TRBD1	TRBV5-4	.	TRBJ1-4	TGTGCCAGCAGCTTCGACAGGGCTAATGAAAAACTGTTTTTT	CASSFDRANEKLFF
.	TRBV11-2	few	TRBJ1-2	TGTGCCAGCAGCCCCGATAAGCTCTATGGCTACACCTTC	CASSPDKLYGYTF
TRBD1	TRBV5-5	.	TRBJ1-2	TGTGCCAGCAGCTTGGTTAATAGGCAGGGGGATGGCTACACCTTC	CASSLVNRQGDGYTF
.	TRBV7-3	.	TRBJ2-2	TGTGCCAGCAGCCTTCAGGGCGCCGGGGAGCTGTTTTTT	CASSLQGAGELFF
.	TRBV19	.	TRBJ2-3	TGTGCCAGTAGTATAGGGGCACGCACAGATACGCAGTATTTT	CASSIGARTDTQYF
TRBD1	TRBV18	.	TRBJ2-3	TGTGCCAGCTCACCCGGACAGGGTGGAGCAGATACGCAGTATTTT	CASSPGQGGADTQYF
.	TRBV21-1	.	TRBJ1-4	TGTGCCAGCAGCAAAGGGGGGCCAACAACTAATGAAAAACTGTTTTTT	CASSKGGPTTNEKLFF
.	TRBV9	.	TRBJ1-1	TGTGCCAGCAGCGTAGGACAGATGAACACTGAAGCTTTCTTT	CASSVGQMNTEAFF
TRBD2	TRBV7-2	.	TRBJ2-5	TGTGCCAGCAGCTTTAATAGCGGGAGGGGTGAGACCCAGTACTTC	CASSFNSGRGETQYF
.	TRBV7-2	.	TRBJ1-6	TGTGCCAGCAGCCTCAGGGGCAGCTCCTATAATTCACCCCTCCACTTT	CASSLRGSSYNSPLHF
.	TRBV28	.	TRBJ2-7	TGTGCCAGCAGCCCTCTTATCACAGGAGCCTACGAGCAGTACTTC	CASSPLITGAYEQYF
TRBD2	TRBV7-8	.	TRBJ2-2	TGTGCCAGCAGCTCCGAAACTAGCGGGATCACCGGGGAGCTGTTTTTT	CASSSETSGITGELFF
.	TRBV28	once	TRBJ1-2	TGTGCCAGCAGCCCGAGGGCCTATGGCTACACCTTC	CASSPRAYGYTF
TRBD2	TRBV5-1	.	TRBJ2-2	TGCGCCAGCAGCTCATTAGCGGGAGGCAACACCGGGGAGCTGTTTTTT	CASSSLAGGNTGELFF
.	TRBV19	.	TRBJ2-1	TGTGCCAGTAGTACCGACAGGAGTTACAATGAGCAGTTCTTC	CASSTDRSYNEQFF
.	TRBV2	once	TRBJ1-1	TGTGCCAGCAGGGGGGGACCCATGAACACTGAAGCTTTCTTT	CASRGGPMNTEAFF
TRBD1	TRBV30	.	TRBJ1-1	TGTGCCTGGAGGGACAGGGAGGGTGAAGCTTTCTTT	CAWRDREGEAFF
.	TRBV7-2	once	TRBJ1-3	TGTGCCAGCAGCTTAGGAGGCACTTCTGGAAACACCATATATTTT	CASSLGGTSGNTIYF
TRBD1	TRBV13	.	TRBJ2-7	TGTGCCAGCAGCTTAGGGACAGGACAGGGAGGTTATCGATCCTACGAGCAGTACTTC	CASSLGTGQGGYRSYEQYF
.	TRBV11-2	few	TRBJ1-2	TGTGCCAGCAGCTTAGATCTTCGTTCTAACTATGGCTACACCTTC	CASSLDLRSNYGYTF